The sequence of this TCR beta chain was determined in a study of post-analysis software for immune sequencing data. Study as a whole: Relapsing-remitting, secondary progressive and progressive-relapsing multiple sclerosis courses were included. General observations from the study: Four or five TRBV segments were significantly more frequent in patients than in controls. TRBV5-6, TRBV5-1 and TRBV20-1 were among these segments.

cDNA libraries of TCR beta carried unique molecular identifiers. TCRdb reprocessed the PCR reads via MiXCR and lists one record per CDR3 protein. The profile shows hundreds of thousands of distinct CDR3 sequences, roughly 27% of them singletons. The length of the CDR3 is 15 residues. Germline CDR1 ENHRY, CDR2 SYGVKD. Trimming took 6 bases from V and 1 from J; bases not matched to a gene: 4. About this clonotype: What it recognizes is unknown.

V and J are TRBV10-3 and TRBJ1-5; 9 positions match TRBD1. The clonotype originates from a girl between 5 and 17 years old with multiple sclerosis. Sequencing was performed on blood. The CDR3 coding sequence is TGTGCCATCAGCGGGACAGGGATGAGCAATCAGCCCCAGCATTTT. It is translated as CAISGTGMSNQPQHF.